These 25 T cell receptor beta chains were all obtained from the same sample, sequenced in a study of shared clonotypes between healthy human individuals. Cells designated naive CD8 were CD45RO-negative and were positively selected for CCR7, with terminally differentiated effector memory CD45RA+ cells excluded. Method: immunoSEQ multiplex PCR; TCRdb's copy keeps in-frame clones and lacks some. The sample has about 820,000 clones; 85% to 95% are singletons. Sequenced input: naive CD8+ T cells sorted from blood. All receptors come from a man between 25 and 39 years old in good health.

Here the CDR3 DNA reads TGCGCCAGCAGTGAGTTGGGAGGGACTGAAAAACTGTTTTTT. This encodes CASSELGGTEKLFF. The chain joins TRBV10-2 to TRBJ1-4; tentatively, D is TRBD1 (5 bases). The CDR3 loop spans 14 amino acids. Germline lookup yields CDR1 WSHSY and CDR2 SAAADI. V lost 1 base to trimming and J lost 7 bases, with 10 bases between them.

The chain uses TRBV19 and TRBJ1-1; D remains unclear. Trimming shortened V by 4 bases and J by 5 bases, and 8 bases separated the two germline ends. This CDR3 comprises 12 residues. The germline CDR1 and CDR2 sequences are LNHDA and SQIVND (reference sequence). The CDR3 protein is CASSNGITEAFF. CDR3 nucleotides: TGTGCCAGTAGTAACGGTATAACTGAAGCTTTCTTT.

This rearrangement joins TRBV6-1 to TRBJ2-7; 7 bases map to TRBD2. Trimming at V came to 3 bases and at J to 5 bases, leaving 13 bases not matched to a gene. The V gene's germline CDR1 is MNHNS and CDR2 SASEGT. This CDR3 contains 16 residues. The CDR3 sequence: CASSESVGRESNEQYF. The CDR3 DNA sequence: TGTGCCAGCAGTGAGTCCGTTGGGAGGGAAAGTAACGAGCAGTACTTC.

V usage is TRBV4-1 and J usage is TRBJ2-7; TRBD1 matches at 9 bases. The J segment lost 2 bases and the V segment lost 0 bases, leaving 8 bases of the junction unmatched. CDR1 is MGHRA, CDR2 YSYEKL, per germline. This CDR3 region has 17 residues. The CDR3, as DNA: TGCGCCAGCAGCCAAGATATCTCGGGACAGGGTGCCTACGAGCAGTACTTC. This encodes CASSQDISGQGAYEQYF.

This sequence joins TRBV5-4 and TRBJ2-3; TRBD2 agrees at 11 bases. The CDR3 spans 16 residues. Germline CDR1 SGHNT, CDR2 YYREEE (reference sequence). V shed 4 bases and J 0 bases; nucleotides not matched to a gene: 4. The CDR3: CASSGGTSGSTDTQYF. The CDR3 nucleotides are TGTGCCAGCAGCGGAGGGACTAGCGGTAGCACAGATACGCAGTATTTT.

The V and J genes are TRBV27 and TRBJ2-7, with D perhaps TRBD2 (6 bases). V was trimmed by 0 bases and J by 2 bases, leaving 11 bases between them. The CDR3 spans 15 residues. Germline V gene lookup returns CDR1 MNHEY and CDR2 SMNVEV (reference sequence). In DNA, the CDR3 is TGTGCCAGCAGTTTATCAGGGAGGTCAGCCTACGAGCAGTACTTC. The encoded protein is CASSLSGRSAYEQYF.

For this clone: Other DNA sequences in this sample translate to the same CDR3. The J gene is TRBJ2-7, the V gene TRBV7-9, with D perhaps TRBD2 (6 bases). There are 13 residues in the CDR3. V lost 1 base and J 7 bases, leaving 11 bases between the germline ends. Germline-derived CDR1 and CDR2 are SEHNR and FQNEAQ (reference sequence). CDR3 protein: CASSLGGVLEQYF. As DNA, the CDR3 is TGTGCCAGCAGCTTAGGGGGGGTTTTGGAGCAGTACTTC. Complete variable domain (other parts from reference TRBV7-9 and TRBJ2-7): DTGVSQNPRHKITKRGQNVTFRCDPISEHNRLYWYRQTLGQGPEFLTYFQNEAQLEKSRLLSDRFSAERPKGSFSTLEIQRTEQGDSAMYLCASSLGGVLEQYFGPGTRLTVT.

The chain has TRBV19 and TRBJ1-3; no definite D call. The V end was cut by 3 bases, the J end by 0 bases, with 6 bases between. CDR1 and CDR2 from the germline V gene are LNHDA and SQIVND (reference sequence). This CDR3 has 14 amino acids. DNA for the CDR3: TGTGCCAGTAGTATTATGGACTCTGGAAACACCATATATTTT. Translating gives CASSIMDSGNTIYF.

The rearrangement links TRBV7-2 to TRBJ1-3, with D tentatively TRBD1 (5 bases). The CDR3 length is 16 residues. With 5 bases removed from V and 0 bases from J, the gap between germline ends came to 14 bases. Per the germline V gene, CDR1 is SGHTA and CDR2 is FQGNSA. CDR3 sequence (DNA): TGTGCCAGCAGCGTCGGACACCGATCCTCTGGAAACACCATATATTTT. The encoded protein is CASSVGHRSSGNTIYF.

The V and J genes are TRBV6-1 and TRBJ2-7; 8 bases fit TRBD2. The V gene end was trimmed by 1 base and the J gene end by 2 bases; junction bases not matched to a gene: 4. In germline, CDR1 is MNHNS, CDR2 SASEGT. This CDR3 has 15 residues. The CDR3 DNA sequence: TGTGCCAGCAGTGAAGAGGTAGCGGGGACCTACGAGCAGTACTTC. Translated: CASSEEVAGTYEQYF.

V and J are TRBV6-1 and TRBJ1-5; D unclear. The ends were cut back, 3 bases at V and 5 bases at J, with 5 bases in the middle. This CDR3 is built from 12 residues. Germline CDR1 is MNHNS and CDR2 is SASEGT. CDR3 amino acids: CASSDRYQPQHF. The CDR3 DNA reads as TGTGCCAGCAGTGACAGATATCAGCCCCAGCATTTT.

This clone was seen a single time. The chain carries TRBV4-3 and TRBJ2-1; the match to TRBD2 covers 9 bases. Germline V gene sequence: CDR1 LGHNA, CDR2 YSLEER. The CDR3 contains 17 residues. The trim removed 5 bases at V and 1 base at J, leaving 9 bases unmatched. The chain's CDR3 is CASSVSYSGSSYNEQFF. Here the CDR3 DNA reads TGCGCCAGCAGCGTTAGTTATAGCGGGAGTTCCTACAATGAGCAGTTCTTC.

V usage is TRBV4-3 and J usage is TRBJ2-1; 8 nucleotides match TRBD2. The germline gives CDR1 LGHNA, CDR2 YSLEER. This CDR3 comprises 17 residues. V shed 3 bases and J 0 bases; nucleotides not matched to a gene: 7. CDR3 coding DNA: TGCGCCAGCAGCCAGGACCAAAGCGGGAGCTCCTACAATGAGCAGTTCTTC. It specifies CASSQDQSGSSYNEQFF.

This CDR3 is CASSAGLAGANEQYF. The DNA for the CDR3 is TGCGCCAGCAGTGCGGGACTAGCGGGAGCAAACGAGCAGTACTTC. This chain links TRBV10-2 with TRBJ2-7; 14 bases match TRBD2. Germline V gene lookup returns CDR1 WSHSY and CDR2 SAAADI. This CDR3 has 15 amino acids. With 4 bases clipped from V and 5 bases from J, the junction kept 4 bases outside the gene matches.

The chain combines TRBV28 with TRBJ2-2; 12 nucleotides agree with TRBD2. V trimming: 3 bases; J trimming: 0 bases; junction bases outside the gene matches: 5. There are 18 residues in the CDR3. Germline V lookup: CDR1 MDHEN, CDR2 SYDVKM. The chain's CDR3 is CASSFTSGRPTNTGELFF. The CDR3 DNA reads as TGTGCCAGCAGTTTTACTAGCGGGAGGCCGACGAACACCGGGGAGCTGTTTTTT. Drawing the rest from reference TRBV28 and TRBJ2-2, the complete variable domain is DVKVTQSSRYLVKRTGEKVFLECVQDMDHENMFWYRQDPGLGLRLIYFSYDVKMKEKGDIPEGYSVSREKKERFSLILESASTNQTSMYLCASSFTSGRPTNTGELFFGEGSRLTVL.

This chain connects TRBV4-1 to TRBJ2-1, with 8 bases matching TRBD2. CDR1 MGHRA and CDR2 YSYEKL come from the germline V gene. The V segment lost 0 bases and the J segment 6 bases; nucleotides outside the gene matches: 7. The CDR3 is 16 amino acids. In DNA form, the CDR3 reads TGCGCCAGCAGCCAAGATGGGAGCGGGAGTACCAATGAGCAGTTCTTC. It translates to CASSQDGSGSTNEQFF.

This chain links TRBV5-5 with TRBJ2-7, with TRBD1 matching 9 bases. The CDR3 consists of 15 residues. Germline CDR1 and CDR2: SGHKS and YYEKEE (reference sequence). Trimming cost V 5 bases and J 0 bases; bases outside gene matches: 6. The CDR3 region has the DNA TGTGCCAGCAGGGGGACAGGGTGGGACTCCTACGAGCAGTACTTC. Translated: CASRGTGWDSYEQYF.

V is TRBV2 and J is TRBJ2-7; D is unresolved. This CDR3 is 15 amino acids long. In germline, CDR1 is SNHLY, CDR2 FYNNEI. Trimming stripped 7 bases from V and 6 bases from J, with 22 bases between. CDR3 in amino acids: CASTPPILDLFEQYF. CDR3 nucleotides: TGTGCCAGCACCCCCCCCATCCTAGACTTGTTCGAGCAGTACTTC.

The table lists this clone with a few counts. The chain employs TRBV27 and TRBJ1-4, with 7 bases matching TRBD1. The trim removed 6 bases at V and 5 bases at J, leaving 6 bases unmatched. The germline CDR1 and CDR2 sequences are MNHEY and SMNVEV (reference sequence). There are 14 residues in the CDR3. This CDR3 is CASRKTGTNEKLFF. The CDR3 coding sequence is TGTGCCAGCAGAAAGACAGGGACAAATGAAAAACTGTTTTTT.

Concerning this clone: This specimen includes other DNA sequences encoding the same CDR3. This chain links TRBV7-9 with TRBJ2-7; no reliable D call. This CDR3 region has 12 residues. Per the germline V gene, CDR1 is SEHNR and CDR2 is FQNEAQ (reference sequence). V was pared by 5 bases and J by 0 bases, with 5 bases between. In DNA, the CDR3 is TGTGCCAGCAGCCTTAACTCCTACGAGCAGTACTTC. Encoded protein: CASSLNSYEQYF.

This sequence joins TRBV28 and TRBJ2-7; no firm D call. V shed 4 bases and J shed 6 bases, with 13 bases lying between them. From germline, CDR1 is MDHEN and CDR2 SYDVKM. The CDR3 is 13 amino acids. The CDR3 reads CASSSLSSIEQYF. CDR3 in DNA: TGTGCCAGCAGTTCCCTATCCAGTATCGAGCAGTACTTC.

V gene TRBV7-3 combines with J gene TRBJ2-5; TRBD1 matches 8 bases. Per germline, CDR1 SGHTA and CDR2 FQGTGA. Unmatched junction bases numbered 10, after V lost 2 bases and J lost 5 bases. The CDR3 contains 16 residues. The CDR3 DNA reads TGTGCCAGCAGCTTAGGCGGCAGGGGGCGCACGGAGACCCAGTACTTC. Its translation is CASSLGGRGRTETQYF.

This clone was counted a single time. The CDR3 bases are TGTGCCAGCAGTCCTCTAGCGGGAGTGGGTAATGAGCAGTTCTTC. It specifies CASSPLAGVGNEQFF. The chain combines TRBV27 with TRBJ2-1; the match to TRBD2 covers 10 bases. J gave up 7 bases and V 5 bases, and 8 bases lay outside the gene matches. Per the germline V gene, CDR1 is MNHEY and CDR2 is SMNVEV (reference sequence). The CDR3 is 15 residues long.

This sequence joins TRBV2 and TRBJ2-2; D is perhaps TRBD2 (6 bases). The germline V gene encodes CDR1 SNHLY and CDR2 FYNNEI. The CDR3 is made up of 14 amino acids. V gave up 6 bases and J gave up 7 bases, with 15 bases separating them. DNA of the CDR3: TGTGCCAGCAGGGCGGGATTCGGGGGCGGGGAGCTGTTTTTT. As protein: CASRAGFGGGELFF.

The chain employs TRBV28 and TRBJ1-2; D may be TRBD1 (5 bases). This CDR3 has 13 residues. In germline, CDR1 is MDHEN, CDR2 SYDVKM. The V gene lost 5 bases and the J gene lost 3 bases, with 10 bases spanning the gap. Here the CDR3 DNA reads TGTGCCAGCAGTAGGGACGGATACTATGGCTACACCTTC. This gives the protein CASSRDGYYGYTF.